This T cell receptor beta chain appears in the sequencing data of a study of blood T cell repertoires in COVID-19. Study summary: Samples representing acute and convalescent COVID-19 were sourced from the United States, Italy and Spain. Nucleic acid was either cDNA or gDNA, and it came from T cells, B-cell-depleted T cells, or PBMCs.

In the authors' workflow: Quantification of nucleated cells was approximated via reference gene primer amplification. The protocol was immunoSEQ multiplex PCR, while the TCRdb copy is restricted to in-frame clones and leaves out a portion. For V, J and clone size, that table is used; D and trimming come from the DNA. This table has over 200,000 clones, more than 80% appearing once. In its sample, this clone was seen once. The V end lost 9 bases, the J end lost 1 base, and 15 bases lay between the germline ends. The germline V gene has CDR1 LNHNV and CDR2 YYDKDF (reference sequence). The CDR3 length is 14 residues.

This TCR was recovered from a man aged 25 to 40 with COVID-19, enrolled during active disease. The J gene is TRBJ1-1, the V gene TRBV15; D is uncertain. Sequenced input: peripheral blood. CDR3 DNA sequence: TGTGCCACGAAATCAGGCCCAGAGAACACTGAAGCTTTCTTT. Protein: CATKSGPENTEAFF.